Listed below are T cell receptor beta chains from one sample, sequenced in a study of vaccination and CD4 T cells after COVID-19. TCRdb recomputed calls from the PCR reads with MiXCR, one row per CDR3 protein. Among about 5,400 distinct CDR3 sequences, about 43% were seen once, and the ten largest hold about 9.9%. Their antigens remain unidentified. Sequenced: CD4+ T cells from blood, cultured in vitro. These receptor sequences come from a human donor who had recovered from COVID-19. The CDR3 runs from the conserved cysteine through the conserved F or W.

cdr3_length,v_call,j_call,cdr3_aa
14,TRBV7-2,TRBJ1-2,CASSLGATGHGYTF
14,TRBV6-1,TRBJ1-2,CASTRTGTNYGYTF
13,TRBV20-1,TRBJ1-5,CSARDLQGQPQHF
11,TRBV20-1,TRBJ2-1,CSASTGNEQFF
12,TRBV7-8,TRBJ1-1,CASSLSQGEAFF
12,TRBV20-1,TRBJ1-2,CSAGTANYGYTF
13,TRBV7-2,TRBJ1-1,CASSLAFNGAAFF
14,TRBV7-2,TRBJ2-7,CASSLQMAAYEQYF
13,TRBV24-1,TRBJ2-7,CATSETGDYEQYF
13,TRBV6-1,TRBJ2-7,CASSRGLGEEQYF
14,TRBV7-2,TRBJ1-2,CASSPSGQGVGYTF
12,TRBV28,TRBJ1-2,CASSLGGYGYTF
14,TRBV20-1,TRBJ2-7,CSARLGTGYYEQYF
14,TRBV20-1,TRBJ1-6,CSARDSFGGSPLHF
11,TRBV28,TRBJ2-7,CASSSPYEQYF
14,TRBV7-8,TRBJ2-5,CASSLVVRGETQYF
14,TRBV6-2/TRBV6-3,TRBJ2-7,CASSLRDRAYEQYF
13,TRBV6-1,TRBJ1-1,CASSQGGGTEAFF
12,TRBV28,TRBJ2-7,CASSPLRQSQYF
14,TRBV6-1,TRBJ2-5,CASSEWTGKWTQYF
13,TRBV5-4,TRBJ2-5,CASSFHGRETQYF
14,TRBV6-1,TRBJ2-1,CASSPRPTYNEQFF
15,TRBV7-6,TRBJ2-5,CASSSTGTGPPTQYF
13,TRBV3-1,TRBJ2-7,CASSRPPAHEQYF
15,TRBV7-2,TRBJ2-7,CASSLDTSGGYEQYF
14,TRBV20-1,TRBJ2-7,CSARGQGASYEQYF
12,TRBV3-1,TRBJ2-5,CASSQVGETQYF
14,TRBV6-1,TRBJ2-7,CASGADRVLHEQYF
15,TRBV20-1,TRBJ2-7,CSATPGRGWEHEQYF
13,TRBV20-1,TRBJ2-7,CSAMTGVAYEQYF
14,TRBV20-1,TRBJ1-5,CSGTGGAGNQPQHF
15,TRBV20-1,TRBJ2-7,CSARDRSGTSYEQYF
16,TRBV20-1,TRBJ2-3,CSARGTSAVHTDTQYF